This T cell receptor (beta chain) was identified in a study of shared clonotypes between healthy human individuals. A remark on this clone: What it binds is not known.

Study-wide points: Having only a few donors restricted how much genetic and exposure-history diversity was captured. Large depth notwithstanding, sorted-subset sequencing proved incomplete by rarefaction.

Source study methods: Filtering of immunoSEQ junctional sequences could not match full-length read filtering. Clones were sequenced by immunoSEQ multiplex PCR, and TCRdb holds only the in-frame ones, with some missing. V, J and clone size derive from that table, while D and trimming were established from the DNA sequence. Of about 870,000 clones listed, 85% to 95% are singletons. Naive CD8 cells were CD45RO-negative, positively selected for CCR7, excluding terminally differentiated effector memory CD45RA+ cells. Each of the donors was a healthy adult who was HIV-negative and had not had a recent acute infection or vaccination. CDR1 and CDR2 (germline): SEHNR, FQNEAQ (reference sequence). The CDR3 runs to 15 residues. Trimming cost V 5 bases and J 5 bases, with 15 bases left between them.

The TCR sequence derives from a man aged 30-40 years in good health. The chain joins TRBV7-9 to TRBJ1-4, with D unresolved. Sequencing used naive CD8+ T cells sorted from blood. CDR3 sequence reads: CASSHTLTPNEKLFF. CDR3 coding DNA: TGTGCCAGCAGCCACACACTAACCCCGAATGAAAAACTGTTTTTT.